The 29 T cell receptor beta chains reported below all come from one sample, sequenced in a study of regulatory T cells in long-lasting Graves disease. Investigators prepared the TCR beta libraries by applying iRepertoire HTBI primers and Arm-PCR of CDR3 regions. MiXCR was run by TCRdb on the multiplex PCR reads, yielding one entry per CDR3 protein. The repertoire holds under 450,000 distinct CDR3 sequences, with 20% to 25% as singletons. Time point denoted: persistent/refractory GD, antithyroid drugs over 5 years with positive TRAb. Isolated PBMC RNA provided the starting material for the TCR library. The sample consisted of peripheral blood mononuclear cells (PBMCs), taken when the disease was refractory, from a patient treated with antithyroid drugs. These receptors were collected from a woman aged 40-49 years with Graves disease.

This clonotype showed up many times. The CDR3 region has the DNA TGTGCCACCAGCAGAGGGGGGGACAACCCTTGGGAGCAGTACTTC. It yields the protein CATSRGGDNPWEQYF. V and J are TRBV15 and TRBJ2-7; D is possibly TRBD1 or TRBD2 (6 bases each). With 1 base removed from V and 7 bases from J, the gap between germline ends came to 17 bases. The CDR3 is 15 amino acids. Germline CDR1 reads LNHNV; CDR2 reads YYDKDF (reference sequence).

The chain uses TRBV5-1 and TRBJ2-7, with 7 bases that match TRBD1. V trimming: 2 bases; J trimming: 1 base; junction bases outside the gene matches: 21. The CDR3 is 20 residues long. CDR1 SGHRS and CDR2 YFSETQ come from the germline V gene. CDR3 protein: CASSFAAGGQWGQRSYEQYF. The CDR3 region has the DNA TGCGCCAGCAGCTTCGCCGCAGGGGGACAGTGGGGACAAAGGTCCTACGAGCAGTACTTC.

In its sample, this clonotype was seen many times. An end of the junction differs from the germline gene, which may be a read error. The V and J genes are TRBV28 and TRBJ2-6; 9 bases match TRBD1. Germline loops: CDR1 MDHEN, CDR2 SYDVKM. The CDR3 contains 18 residues. As DNA, the CDR3 is TGCGCCAGCAGTTTCGGGACAGGGCATGTAACTGGGGCCAACGTCCTGACTTTC. Protein product: CASSFGTGHVTGANVLTF.

The sample holds many counts of this clonotype. The chain is built from TRBV10-2 and TRBJ2-5; the D gene is possibly TRBD2 (7 bases). Looked up from germline, CDR1 is WSHSY and CDR2 is SAAADI. The CDR3 extends over 14 amino acids. V lost 4 bases and J lost 4, with 13 bases in between. DNA of the CDR3: TGCGCCAGCAGTGCCGGAGGGGGGGGAGAGACCCAGTACTTC. Amino acids: CASSAGGGGETQYF.

As regards this clonotype: A clone one base away is much larger, so this may be a read error. This chain joins TRBV2 and TRBJ2-2, with D maybe TRBD2 (6 bases). This CDR3 spans 12 amino acids. Germline V CDR1 and CDR2: SNHLY, FYNNEI. CDR3 bases: TGTGCCAGCGCAGGGACTTCCGGGGAGCTGTCTTTT. It yields the protein CASAGTSGELSF.

Only a few counts were recorded for this clonotype. The chain combines TRBV27 with TRBJ1-5; D perhaps matches TRBD1 (6 bases). CDR1 is MNHEY and CDR2 is SMNVEV in the germline V gene (reference sequence). This CDR3 has 15 residues. V gave up 5 bases and J gave up 5 bases, with 16 bases separating them. The CDR3 DNA reads TGTGCCAGCAGTGAAACAGGGTTTTTGGATCAGCCCCAGCATTTT. Translated, it gives CASSETGFLDQPQHF.

This chain connects TRBV7-2 to TRBJ2-7, with 10 nucleotides matching TRBD2. The length of the CDR3 is 15 residues. V dropped 2 bases and J dropped 1; count of bases not matched to a gene: 2. Germline V gives CDR1 SGHTA, CDR2 FQGNSA. CDR3 residues: CASSLWTSGSYEQYF. The CDR3 nucleotides are TGTGCCAGCAGCTTATGGACTAGCGGTTCCTACGAGCAGTACTTC.

This chain's CDR3 is CASSELVAGELFF. The CDR3 DNA reads as TGTGCCAGCTCAGAACTAGTTGCCGGGGAGCTGTTTTTT. The V gene is TRBV3-1, the J gene TRBJ2-2; D might be TRBD2 (5 bases). Trimming cost V 8 bases and J 6 bases, with 13 bases left between them. There are 13 residues in the CDR3. Germline CDR1 LGHDT, CDR2 YNNKEL (reference sequence).

A few counts support this clonotype. This rearrangement joins TRBV3-1 to TRBJ2-7; tentatively, D is TRBD1 (5 bases). The germline CDR1 and CDR2 sequences are LGHDT and YNNKEL (reference sequence). This CDR3 spans 15 amino acids. The germline V and J ends were trimmed by 2 bases and 1 base, with 12 bases remaining between them. CDR3 amino acids: CASSQPNRGSYEQYF. The CDR3 DNA sequence: TGTGCCAGCAGCCAACCGAATAGGGGTTCCTACGAGCAGTACTTC.

This chain connects TRBV7-8 to TRBJ1-3; D is perhaps TRBD1 (6 bases). The V end was cut by 4 bases, the J end by 4 bases, with 14 bases between. The CDR3 has 15 amino acids. Germline V gene data show CDR1 as SGHVS and CDR2 as FQNEAQ. The CDR3 DNA is TGTGCCAGCAGCTCCTTTCAGGGGTCAGGAAACACCATATATTTT. This gives the protein CASSSFQGSGNTIYF.

This clonotype was counted between two and nine times. The chain employs TRBV7-6 and TRBJ2-7; D gene uncertain. CDR1 is SGHVS, CDR2 FNYEAQ, per germline. Trimming removed 5 bases from V and 3 bases from J, with 20 bases in between. CDR3 length equals 16 residues. The CDR3 here is CASSVTPDGHFYEQYF. CDR3 nucleotide sequence: TGTGCCAGCAGCGTAACCCCGGACGGTCATTTCTACGAGCAGTACTTC.

This clonotype was observed at least ten times. The J gene is TRBJ1-6, the V gene TRBV10-3; no reliable D call. Germline V gives CDR1 ENHRY, CDR2 SYGVKD. Trimming removed 7 bases from V and 7 bases from J, with 11 bases in between. This CDR3 has 13 amino acids. The CDR3 loop reads CAINTSRNSPLHF. The DNA of the CDR3 is TGTGCCATCAATACTAGCAGGAATTCACCCCTCCACTTT.

This clonotype was recorded many times. The chain has TRBV25-1 and TRBJ2-7; 7 positions match TRBD1. The CDR3 consists of 12 residues. Trimming took 10 bases from V and 2 from J; bases not matched to a gene: 5. CDR1 and CDR2 from the germline V gene are MGHDK and SYGVNS. CDR3 residues: CATKGATYEQYF. As DNA, the CDR3 is TGTGCCACCAAGGGGGCCACCTACGAGCAGTACTTC.

This clonotype was picked up many times. The rearrangement uses TRBV2 and TRBJ2-7, with TRBD2 identical over 14 bases. Germline CDR1 is SNHLY and CDR2 is FYNNEI. V lost 5 bases and J lost 5; bases outside the gene matches: 8. CDR3 size: 16 residues. CDR3 DNA sequence: TGTGCCAGCAGTCCGGGACTAGCGGGAGTAGTTGACGAGCAGTACTTC. Its protein is CASSPGLAGVVDEQYF.

The table lists this clonotype with a few counts. V is TRBV7-9 and J is TRBJ2-5; 10 bases match TRBD2. Germline-derived CDR1 and CDR2 are SEHNR and FQNEAQ (reference sequence). V shed 5 bases and J 5 bases; nucleotides not matched to a gene: 8. The CDR3 contains 15 residues. The chain's CDR3 is CASSPASGSFETQYF. In DNA, the CDR3 is TGTGCCAGCAGCCCAGCTAGCGGGAGTTTCGAGACCCAGTACTTC.

The chain combines TRBV25-1 with TRBJ2-7; 11 bases align to TRBD1. Per germline, CDR1 MGHDK and CDR2 SYGVNS. The CDR3 consists of 15 residues. With V trimmed by 4 bases and J by 8 bases, 10 bases remained unmatched. The CDR3 loop is CASSARDRGVSKQYF. In DNA form, the CDR3 reads TGTGCCAGCAGTGCCAGGGACAGGGGGGTCTCGAAGCAGTACTTC.

This chain connects TRBV10-3 to TRBJ2-3, with 7 bases fitting TRBD2. Germline V lookup: CDR1 ENHRY, CDR2 SYGVKD. J was trimmed by 2 bases and V by 4 bases; bases with no gene match: 6. CDR3 length: 15 residues. The chain's CDR3 is CAISGRAGNTDTQYF. DNA of the CDR3: TGTGCCATCAGTGGTAGAGCGGGGAACACAGATACGCAGTATTTT.

The chain carries TRBV28 and TRBJ2-7; 7 bases agree with TRBD1. Germline V gene data show CDR1 as MDHEN and CDR2 as SYDVKM. CDR3 length: 15 amino acids. Trimming took 3 bases from V and 0 from J; bases not matched to a gene: 5. The CDR3 spells CASSFPQGLSYEQYF. DNA for the CDR3: TGTGCCAGCAGTTTCCCACAGGGGCTCTCCTACGAGCAGTACTTC.

This chain connects TRBV3-1 to TRBJ2-5, with 12 bases fitting TRBD2. This CDR3 comprises 16 residues. Germline assignment: CDR1 LGHDT and CDR2 YNNKEL (reference sequence). V lost 4 bases to trimming and J lost 4 bases; unmatched junction nucleotides: 7. DNA of the CDR3: TGTGCCAGCAGCCCTTCCAGGACTAGCGGGACAGAGACCCAGTACTTC. This encodes CASSPSRTSGTETQYF.

This clonotype was counted only a few times. The rearrangement joins TRBV28 to TRBJ2-5; 7 nucleotides match TRBD1. From germline, CDR1 is MDHEN and CDR2 SYDVKM. Trimming cost V 2 bases and J 2 bases; bases outside gene matches: 8. The CDR3 covers 16 residues. CDR3 amino acids: CASSLLTDRAQETQYF. The CDR3 region has the DNA TGTGCCAGCAGTTTACTCACCGACAGGGCGCAAGAGACCCAGTACTTC. The whole variable domain, remainder taken from reference TRBV28 and TRBJ2-5, is DVKVTQSSRYLVKRTGEKVFLECVQDMDHENMFWYRQDPGLGLRLIYFSYDVKMKEKGDIPEGYSVSREKKERFSLILESASTNQTSMYLCASSLLTDRAQETQYFGPGTRLLVL.

Many counts were recorded for this clonotype. The chain joins TRBV28 to TRBJ2-6, with a possible D match to TRBD1 (5 bases). V lost 6 bases and J lost 4, with 10 bases in between. Looked up from germline, CDR1 is MDHEN and CDR2 is SYDVKM. The CDR3 loop spans 14 amino acids. CDR3 in DNA: TGTGCCAGCAGACCTAGGGGAGGGGCCAACGTCCTGACTTTC. This encodes CASRPRGGANVLTF.

The chain's CDR3 is CASSLVGTSGTDTQYF. DNA of the CDR3: TGTGCCAGCAGCTTAGTAGGGACTAGCGGCACAGATACGCAGTATTTT. The chain joins TRBV11-3 to TRBJ2-3; 10 bases fit TRBD2. Germline V lookup: CDR1 SGHNT, CDR2 YENEEA. The CDR3 consists of 16 residues. The V and J ends lost 1 base and 1 base, in that order; junction bases with no gene match: 2.

This clonotype occurred many times. The chain recombines TRBV27 with TRBJ2-6; TRBD1 aligns across 8 bases. CDR1 and CDR2 (germline): MNHEY, SMNVEV (reference sequence). This CDR3 spans 18 amino acids. Losses at the gene ends were 8 bases for V and 2 bases for J; bases not matched to a gene: 14. CDR3 DNA sequence: TGTGCCAGCGGCCCCGGAGGGGACAGGTTAACTGGGGCCAACGTCCTGACTTTC. This gives the protein CASGPGGDRLTGANVLTF. Drawing the rest from reference TRBV27 and TRBJ2-6, the complete variable domain is EAQVTQNPRYLITVTGKKLTVTCSQNMNHEYMSWYRQDPGLGLRQIYYSMNVEVTDKGDVPEGYKVSRKEKRNFPLILESPSPNQTSLYFCASGPGGDRLTGANVLTFGAGSRLTVL.

In this sample, this clonotype turned up a few times. The CDR3 is CASSPLMDSTDTQYF. Written as DNA, the CDR3 is TGTGCCAGCAGTCCCCTCATGGATAGCACAGATACGCAGTATTTT. The rearrangement joins TRBV28 to TRBJ2-3; no firm D call. Looked up from germline, CDR1 is MDHEN and CDR2 is SYDVKM. Trimming cost V 5 bases and J 0 bases, with 12 bases left between them. This CDR3 comprises 15 residues.

The sample holds a few counts of this clonotype. V is TRBV12-3 or TRBV12-4 and J is TRBJ1-5, with 10 bases matching TRBD1. V was pared by 3 bases and J by 6 bases, with 8 bases of the junction left unmatched. CDR3 length: 16 amino acids. This chain's CDR3 is CASSFFPGTGVQPQHF. In DNA form, the CDR3 reads TGTGCCAGCAGTTTCTTCCCTGGGACAGGGGTTCAGCCCCAGCATTTT.

The V and J genes are TRBV2 and TRBJ1-3; D remains ambiguous. This CDR3 is 15 amino acids long. Germline loops: CDR1 SNHLY, CDR2 FYNNEI. V was clipped by 5 bases and J by 2 bases, with 13 bases between them. In nucleotides, the CDR3 is TGTGCCAGCAGTTATTCCATAGGGACTGGAAACACCATATATTTT. Translated, it gives CASSYSIGTGNTIYF.

Written as DNA, the CDR3 is TGCAGCGTTGGGGACAGGGGGAGGAATGAGCAGTTCTTC. Encoded protein: CSVGDRGRNEQFF. The J gene is TRBJ2-1, the V gene TRBV29-1; 11 nucleotides line up with TRBD1. With V trimmed by 4 bases and J by 7 bases, 3 bases remained unmatched. There are 13 residues in the CDR3. CDR1 and CDR2 from the germline V gene are SQVTM and ANQGSEA.

The genes are TRBV2 and TRBJ2-7; weak D call: TRBD1 (5 bases). The germline V gene encodes CDR1 SNHLY and CDR2 FYNNEI. The V end lost 8 bases, the J end lost 7 bases, and 24 bases lay between the germline ends. The CDR3 has 15 amino acids. The CDR3 nucleotides are TGTGCCAGCGAATCTACAGGCGATTCCTACAATGAGCAGTACTTC. Its protein is CASESTGDSYNEQYF.

This clonotype was recorded many times. V gene TRBV10-3 combines with J gene TRBJ2-1, with TRBD2 identical over 9 bases. The germline V gene has CDR1 ENHRY and CDR2 SYGVKD. V was pared by 2 bases and J by 5 bases, with 4 bases of the junction left unmatched. The CDR3 has 15 residues. CDR3 sequence reads: CAISEGAGGNNEQFF. CDR3 in DNA: TGTGCCATCAGTGAGGGCGCGGGAGGGAACAATGAGCAGTTCTTC.